This T cell receptor (beta chain) was recovered during a study of blood T cell repertoires in COVID-19. For the study at large: Samples taken during acute and convalescent COVID-19 were collected in the United States, Italy and Spain. T cells, B-cell-depleted T cells, or PBMCs supplied cDNA or gDNA.

The CDR3 sequence is 18 residues long. CDR1 and CDR2 from the germline V gene are LNHNV and YYDKDF (reference sequence). Trimming took 1 base from V and 1 from J; bases not matched to a gene: 4. Per the original data handling: Using reference gene primer amplification, nucleated cell counts were estimated. The data were produced by immunoSEQ multiplex PCR, yet TCRdb's version contains in-frame clones alone and is incomplete. The DNA gave D and trimming, while V, J and clone size come from that table. The sample consists of about 210,000 clones, about 88% of them appearing once. The chain couples TRBV15 to TRBJ2-3; 14 bases are a match to TRBD2. The TCR was taken from an elderly woman with acute or convalescent COVID-19. The sequenced sample consisted of peripheral blood. In nucleotides, the CDR3 is TGTGCCACCAGCAGAGCCCCGGGACTAGCGGGAGGCACAGATACGCAGTATTTT. Residues: CATSRAPGLAGGTDTQYF.